This paragraph reports one TCR beta chain. Its specificity is not known. RNA transcripts yielded amplified TCR beta CDR3 regions. First-round RT-PCR with HTBI primers amplified the TCR CDR3 region. TCRdb reprocessed the multiplex PCR reads via MiXCR and lists one record per CDR3 protein. The sample includes about 640,000 distinct CDR3 sequences, 45% seen only once; the top ten take about 7.7%. Germline trimming cut 5 bases from V and 2 bases from J; bases unmatched to any gene: 10. Germline lookup yields CDR1 SEHNR and CDR2 FQNEAQ (reference sequence). This CDR3 region has 16 residues. These data originate in a study of T cells in Graves' hyperthyroidism and ophthalmopathy. Findings of the study overall: Blood also contained most expanded thyroid clonotypes above 0.001. A model built on 13 V-J features separated ophthalmopathy from stable hyperthyroidism.

The chain joins TRBV7-9 to TRBJ2-5; 8 bases fit TRBD2. This receptor was obtained from an adult man with Graves' disease, either hyperthyroidism or ophthalmopathy (not recorded which). The sequencing sample was made of peripheral blood or thyroid tissue (not recorded which). The CDR3 nucleotides are TGTGCCAGCAGCCAACTAGCGAGCGGGGGACAAGAGACCCAGTACTTC. Its protein is CASSQLASGGQETQYF.